The present entry profiles one T cell receptor beta chain with its context. The antigen remains unidentified. The sample originates from a study of cytomegalovirus exposure and HLA in healthy donors. Turning to the study itself: In a previous analysis, around 110 million unique TCR beta sequences were found from 150 million to 200 million T cells. Study observations and caveats: A later analysis linked a missense variant in DCLRE1C to the trimming of TCR beta V and J genes. About 87% or about 30% of the time was how often most TCR beta V segments were productive, according to an earlier analysis.

The PCR contained 60 Vbeta and 13 Jbeta primers. Libraries were prepared by immunoSEQ multiplex PCR; TCRdb keeps only in-frame clonotypes and omits some of them. The profile covers around 25,000 clones, with roughly 79% appearing a single time and approximately 4.9% taken by the ten largest. The CDR3 runs 15 residues. Trimming pared 3 bases from V and 8 bases from J, leaving 16 bases between. The germline gives CDR1 SGHAT, CDR2 FQDESV (reference sequence). J is TRBJ2-2 and V is TRBV11-1; possible D gene TRBD2, 6 bases. This clonotype was sampled from a male donor in good health and CMV-seronegative. Sequenced input: PBMCs. The CDR3: CASSFVGGAAGELFF. The CDR3 nucleotides read TGTGCCAGCAGCTTCGTTGGAGGGGCGGCGGGGGAGCTGTTTTTT.